These 22 T cell receptor beta chains were all obtained from the same sample, sequenced in a study of T cell repertoires in cytomegalovirus infection. No antigens are known for them. MiXCR, applied by TCRdb to the reads, yields one record per CDR3 protein. The sample yields 900,000 to 950,000 distinct CDR3 sequences, 31% seen once. The sequences come from cultured CD8+ T cells from PBMCs, collected from culture after CMV antigen stimulation. The receptor source for this set is a human donor in good health (CMV status not recorded). Some clones in this sample may be carry-over from other donors' samples.

In this sample, this clonotype turned up many times. V usage is TRBV7-4 and J usage is TRBJ2-5, with a weak D call TRBD1 (6 bases). The V gene lost 5 bases and the J gene lost 2 bases, with 15 bases spanning the gap. The CDR3 has 15 amino acids. Germline CDR1 and CDR2: SGHVT and SQSDAQ. CDR3 sequence (DNA): TGTGCCAGCAGCCTGGACAGTGCCCCTCAAGAGACCCAGTACTTC. Translation gives CASSLDSAPQETQYF. The whole variable domain, filled in from reference TRBV7-4 and TRBJ2-5, reads GAGVSQSPRYKVAKRGRDVALRCDSISGHVTLYWYRQTLGQGSEVLTYSQSDAQRDKSGRPSGRFSAERPERSVSTLKIQRTEQGDSAVYLCASSLDSAPQETQYFGPGTRLLVL.

The chain joins TRBV6-1 to TRBJ2-7, with no clear D. Trimming removed 5 bases from V and 3 bases from J, with 11 bases in between. CDR3 length: 13 amino acids. CDR1 and CDR2 from the germline V gene are MNHNS and SASEGT. The CDR3 nucleotides are TGTGCCAGCAGTATACACCCTTTCTACGAGCAGTACGTC. It is translated as CASSIHPFYEQYV.

For this clonotype: Just one base apart from a much larger clone, this may be a read error. V gene TRBV11-3 combines with J gene TRBJ2-5; TRBD1 aligns across 7 bases. Looked up from germline, CDR1 is SGHNT and CDR2 is YENEEA. The CDR3 extends over 13 amino acids. CDR3 in DNA: TGTGCCGGCAGCCCACAGGGGCAAGAGACCCAGTACTTC. Its translation is CAGSPQGQETQYF.

The chain links TRBV14 to TRBJ2-5; a weak D match, TRBD2 (7 bases). V gave up 1 base and J gave up 5 bases, with 23 bases separating them. Germline CDR1 reads SGHDN; CDR2 reads FVKESK. The CDR3 has 18 residues. The CDR3, as DNA: TGTGCCAGCAGCCAAGGCTCGAGCTTACGGGGGGCCCGTGAGACCCAGTACTTC. This translates into CASSQGSSLRGARETQYF.

This clonotype was picked up a small number of times. V usage is TRBV19 and J usage is TRBJ1-2; 7 bases agree with TRBD1. This CDR3 comprises 15 residues. CDR1 and CDR2 (germline): LNHDA, SQIVND (reference sequence). Germline trimming cut 7 bases from V and 4 bases from J; bases unmatched to any gene: 12. CDR3: CASTPAAGTAYGYTF. Here the CDR3 DNA reads TGTGCCAGTACCCCTGCAGCCGGGACAGCCTATGGCTACACCTTC.

The chain couples TRBV7-4 to TRBJ2-5, with a weak D call TRBD2 (6 bases). The CDR3 runs 13 residues. CDR1 and CDR2 from the germline V gene are SGHVT and SQSDAQ. V was pared by 6 bases and J by 8 bases, with 16 bases between. The CDR3 nucleotides are TGTGCCAGCAGGGACGCAGCGCGGGACACCCAGTACTTC. Translated, it gives CASRDAARDTQYF.

This clonotype was found many times. The chain recombines TRBV12-3 or TRBV12-4 with TRBJ1-1; a weak D match, TRBD1 (5 bases). V was cut by 6 bases and J by 4 bases, with 21 bases left in between. The CDR3 extends over 16 amino acids. CDR3 sequence (DNA): TGTGCCAGCAGCCCGGGGAAGGGGACCGCGGTCACTGAAGCTTTCTTT. Amino acids: CASSPGKGTAVTEAFF.

The rearrangement links TRBV29-1 to TRBJ2-7; 7 bases line up with TRBD2. The V gene's germline CDR1 is SQVTM and CDR2 ANQGSEA. Trimming cost V 5 bases and J 4 bases; bases outside gene matches: 8. This CDR3 has 13 residues. CDR3 coding DNA: TGCAGCGTTAGGCGGGGGATGGGGTACGAGCAGTACTTC. Translation gives CSVRRGMGYEQYF.

The chain recombines TRBV7-4 with TRBJ2-7, with D perhaps matching TRBD2 (7 bases). The CDR3 is 14 amino acids. Trimming shortened V by 2 bases and J by 6 bases, and 14 bases separated the two germline ends. Germline values: CDR1 SGHVT, CDR2 SQSDAQ. CDR3: CASSLIGGLGEQYF. DNA of the CDR3: TGTGCCAGCAGCTTAATCGGGGGGCTGGGCGAGCAGTACTTC.

This clonotype came up a few times. The chain joins TRBV7-6 to TRBJ1-6, with D unclear. CDR3 length: 18 amino acids. V gave up 0 bases and J gave up 5 bases, with 17 bases separating them. CDR1 SGHVS and CDR2 FNYEAQ come from the germline V gene. CDR3 amino acids: CASSLASFRGYHNSPLHF. The CDR3 DNA is TGTGCCAGCAGCTTAGCCAGTTTCCGAGGTTACCATAATTCACCCCTCCACTTT.

The chain uses TRBV5-5 and TRBJ2-1; 8 bases map to TRBD2. V dropped 0 bases and J dropped 2; count of bases not matched to a gene: 1. Looked up from germline, CDR1 is SGHKS and CDR2 is YYEKEE (reference sequence). There are 15 residues in the CDR3. CDR3: CASSLELAAYNEQFF. The DNA of the CDR3 is TGTGCCAGCAGCTTGGAACTAGCGGCCTACAATGAGCAGTTCTTC. Complete variable domain (other parts from reference TRBV5-5 and TRBJ2-1): DAGVTQSPTHLIKTRGQQVTLRCSPISGHKSVSWYQQVLGQGPQFIFQYYEKEERGRGNFPDRFSARQFPNYSSELNVNALLLGDSALYLCASSLELAAYNEQFFGPGTRLTVL.

The chain uses TRBV4-3 and TRBJ2-3, with 9 nucleotides matching TRBD2. This CDR3 has 17 amino acids. V was pared by 0 bases and J by 6 bases, with 10 bases of the junction left unmatched. Per the germline V gene, CDR1 is LGHNA and CDR2 is YSLEER. For the CDR3, the DNA is TGCGCCAGCAGCCAAGATCCCAGCGGGGGGAATCTCGATACGCAGTATTTT. Translated, it gives CASSQDPSGGNLDTQYF.

Regarding this clonotype: This sequence may be a read error, since a much larger clone differs from it by one base. The gene calls are TRBV7-2 and TRBJ2-5; a weak D match, TRBD2 (5 bases). The CDR3 extends over 13 amino acids. Germline CDR1 SGHTA, CDR2 FQGNSA. The CDR3 reads CVSSPPGTETQYF. CDR3 sequence (DNA): TGTGTCAGCAGCCCTCCGGGAACAGAGACCCAGTACTTC. Full variable domain (remainder filled in from reference TRBV7-2 and TRBJ2-5): GAGVSQSPSNKVTEKGKDVELRCDPISGHTALYWYRQSLGQGLEFLIYFQGNSAPDKSGLPSDRFSAERTGGSVSTLTIQRTQQEDSAVYLCVSSPPGTETQYFGPGTRLLVL.

The genes are TRBV4-1 and TRBJ2-2, with TRBD2 as a possible D gene (5 bases). The V gene's germline CDR1 is MGHRA and CDR2 YSYEKL. The CDR3 runs to 16 residues. Deletions cut 3 bases from V and 0 bases from J, with 11 bases between. This CDR3 is CASSHMTTSNTGELFF. CDR3 DNA: TGCGCCAGCAGCCACATGACTACATCGAACACCGGGGAGCTGTTTTTT.

This clonotype showed up just once. A read error is possible here, since a much larger clone lies one base away. The chain carries TRBV7-8 and TRBJ2-1, with a weak D call TRBD1 (7 bases). The CDR3 is 17 amino acids. Germline V gives CDR1 SGHVS, CDR2 FQNEAQ. Trimming removed 5 bases at V and 3 bases at J, with 20 bases between. This chain's CDR3 is CASSQMEGASCYNEQFF. CDR3 bases: TGTGCCAGCAGCCAAATGGAGGGGGCCAGCTGCTACAATGAGCAGTTCTTC.

V and J are TRBV7-8 and TRBJ1-6; D is possibly TRBD1 (5 bases). The CDR3 is made up of 17 amino acids. In germline, CDR1 is SGHVS, CDR2 FQNEAQ. Trimming pared 4 bases from V and 7 bases from J, leaving 20 bases between. This CDR3 is CASSSAGGGGRNSPLHF. The CDR3 DNA is TGTGCCAGCAGCTCCGCCGGTGGGGGGGGTCGAAATTCACCCCTCCACTTT.

This chain joins TRBV10-3 and TRBJ1-1; D call uncertain. Per germline, CDR1 ENHRY and CDR2 SYGVKD. With 2 bases removed from V and 1 base from J, the gap between germline ends came to 5 bases. The CDR3 loop spans 13 amino acids. Written as DNA, the CDR3 is TGTGCCATCAGTGAGGTTCCGAACACTGAAGCTTTCTTT. Amino acids: CAISEVPNTEAFF.

In this sample, this clonotype turned up many times. This chain joins TRBV7-8 and TRBJ2-3; 7 bases map to TRBD1. Germline-derived CDR1 and CDR2 are SGHVS and FQNEAQ. Trimming cost V 4 bases and J 3 bases; bases outside gene matches: 7. The CDR3 is made up of 15 amino acids. The CDR3 sequence is CASSSTGVSTDTQYF. CDR3 nucleotide sequence: TGTGCCAGCAGCTCCACAGGGGTCTCGACAGATACGCAGTATTTT.

This clonotype appeared a few times. This rearrangement joins TRBV27 to TRBJ2-3; TRBD2 is a possible D gene (5 bases). Trimming shortened V by 4 bases and J by 0 bases, and 11 bases separated the two germline ends. The CDR3 covers 15 residues. The germline V gene has CDR1 MNHEY and CDR2 SMNVEV (reference sequence). CDR3: CASSSGFDSTDTQYF. DNA of the CDR3: TGTGCCAGCAGTTCGGGATTCGACAGCACAGATACGCAGTATTTT.

This clonotype was counted at least ten times. J is TRBJ2-3 and V is TRBV12-3 or TRBV12-4, with D unresolved. CDR3 length: 15 amino acids. The germline V and J ends were trimmed by 5 bases and 0 bases, with 12 bases remaining between them. CDR3 sequence reads: CASSPGGVSTDTQYF. For the CDR3, the DNA is TGTGCCAGCAGTCCAGGTGGGGTTAGCACAGATACGCAGTATTTT.

This chain connects TRBV15 to TRBJ2-1; TRBD2 matches at 12 bases. Germline V gene sequence: CDR1 LNHNV, CDR2 YYDKDF (reference sequence). J was trimmed by 5 bases and V by 0 bases; bases with no gene match: 8. The CDR3 is made up of 18 amino acids. CDR3 in amino acids: CATSRDRPGLAGNNEQFF. CDR3 DNA sequence: TGTGCCACCAGCAGAGATCGTCCCGGACTAGCGGGGAACAATGAGCAGTTCTTC.

V gene TRBV7-6 combines with J gene TRBJ2-1; no clear D gene. Germline CDR1 SGHVS, CDR2 FNYEAQ. CDR3 length: 15 amino acids. Trimming took 5 bases from V and 8 from J, leaving 19 bases between them. The CDR3 loop reads CASSTSGRRNDEQFF. The CDR3 coding sequence is TGTGCCAGCAGCACTTCCGGGCGGCGGAACGATGAGCAGTTCTTC. The whole variable domain, filled in from reference TRBV7-6 and TRBJ2-1, reads GAGVSQSPRYKVTKRGQDVALRCDPISGHVSLYWYRQALGQGPEFLTYFNYEAQQDKSGLPNDRFSAERPEGSISTLTIQRTEQRDSAMYRCASSTSGRRNDEQFFGPGTRLTVL.